The source of this TCR beta chain is a study of cytomegalovirus exposure and HLA in healthy donors. Study findings and constraints: In a later analysis, the majority of CMV-associated beta chains seemingly showed HLA restriction.

PCR amplification relied on 60 Vbeta primers (plus 13 Jbeta primers). Data came from immunoSEQ multiplex PCR; TCRdb stores just in-frame clones and leaves some out. The sample includes 150,000 to 200,000 clones, over 60% of them seen just once. Worth noting for this clone: As yet, its antigen is unknown.

Germline loops: CDR1 SGDLS, CDR2 YYNGEE. The CDR3 has 15 amino acids. V dropped 0 bases and J dropped 2 bases, with 9 bases sitting between them. This chain connects TRBV9 to TRBJ1-3; possible D gene TRBD1, 6 bases. The source material was PBMCs. This receptor was obtained from a middle-aged man in good health and CMV-seropositive. DNA of the CDR3: TGTGCCAGCAGCGTAGGCCAGGGGCCTGGAAACACCATATATTTT. Its translation is CASSVGQGPGNTIYF.